This T cell receptor (beta chain) was sequenced during a study of blood T cell repertoires in COVID-19. The wider study: COVID-19 samples, acute and convalescent, were from the United States, Italy and Spain. PBMCs, B-cell-depleted T cells, or T cells were the source of the cDNA or gDNA that made up the material.

The germline gives CDR1 SGHNT, CDR2 YENEEA. V was clipped by 3 bases and J by 3 bases, with 9 bases between them. The CDR3 has 14 amino acids. As handled by the study authors: Quantification of nucleated cells was approximated via reference gene primer amplification. Method: immunoSEQ multiplex PCR; TCRdb's copy keeps in-frame clones and lacks some. The V and J calls and clone size were taken over from that table, and D and trimming were inferred from the DNA. The table has about 74,000 clones, 80% seen once. The clonotype comes from a human donor in a cohort sampled during active COVID-19. The sample was peripheral blood. This chain uses TRBV11-3 with TRBJ1-3; D is ambiguous. CDR3 loop: CASSFGGSGNTIYF. DNA of the CDR3: TGTGCCAGCAGCTTCGGCGGGAGTGGAAACACCATATATTTT.